This T cell receptor beta chain was captured in a study of CD8 T cells in Susac syndrome. Unmatched junction bases numbered 15, after V lost 4 bases and J lost 5 bases. The CDR3 extends over 19 amino acids. Germline V CDR1 and CDR2: SGHRS, YFSETQ. Random hexamers were used to reverse transcribe the RNA input (0.5 to 1 ug). TCRdb redid the calling of the immunoSEQ multiplex PCR reads with MiXCR, one entry per CDR3 protein. The sample holds about 240,000 distinct CDR3 sequences; 90% to 97% are singletons and the top ten take approximately 0.1%. V and J are TRBV5-1 and TRBJ2-1, with 13 nucleotides matching TRBD2. This TCR was sampled from a human donor with Susac syndrome. What was sequenced was CD4+ T cells from PBMCs. The CDR3 DNA is TGCGCCAGCAGCCTTATCGGGACTAGCGGGATTCTAACGAACAATGAGCAGTTCTTC. Encoded protein: CASSLIGTSGILTNNEQFF.